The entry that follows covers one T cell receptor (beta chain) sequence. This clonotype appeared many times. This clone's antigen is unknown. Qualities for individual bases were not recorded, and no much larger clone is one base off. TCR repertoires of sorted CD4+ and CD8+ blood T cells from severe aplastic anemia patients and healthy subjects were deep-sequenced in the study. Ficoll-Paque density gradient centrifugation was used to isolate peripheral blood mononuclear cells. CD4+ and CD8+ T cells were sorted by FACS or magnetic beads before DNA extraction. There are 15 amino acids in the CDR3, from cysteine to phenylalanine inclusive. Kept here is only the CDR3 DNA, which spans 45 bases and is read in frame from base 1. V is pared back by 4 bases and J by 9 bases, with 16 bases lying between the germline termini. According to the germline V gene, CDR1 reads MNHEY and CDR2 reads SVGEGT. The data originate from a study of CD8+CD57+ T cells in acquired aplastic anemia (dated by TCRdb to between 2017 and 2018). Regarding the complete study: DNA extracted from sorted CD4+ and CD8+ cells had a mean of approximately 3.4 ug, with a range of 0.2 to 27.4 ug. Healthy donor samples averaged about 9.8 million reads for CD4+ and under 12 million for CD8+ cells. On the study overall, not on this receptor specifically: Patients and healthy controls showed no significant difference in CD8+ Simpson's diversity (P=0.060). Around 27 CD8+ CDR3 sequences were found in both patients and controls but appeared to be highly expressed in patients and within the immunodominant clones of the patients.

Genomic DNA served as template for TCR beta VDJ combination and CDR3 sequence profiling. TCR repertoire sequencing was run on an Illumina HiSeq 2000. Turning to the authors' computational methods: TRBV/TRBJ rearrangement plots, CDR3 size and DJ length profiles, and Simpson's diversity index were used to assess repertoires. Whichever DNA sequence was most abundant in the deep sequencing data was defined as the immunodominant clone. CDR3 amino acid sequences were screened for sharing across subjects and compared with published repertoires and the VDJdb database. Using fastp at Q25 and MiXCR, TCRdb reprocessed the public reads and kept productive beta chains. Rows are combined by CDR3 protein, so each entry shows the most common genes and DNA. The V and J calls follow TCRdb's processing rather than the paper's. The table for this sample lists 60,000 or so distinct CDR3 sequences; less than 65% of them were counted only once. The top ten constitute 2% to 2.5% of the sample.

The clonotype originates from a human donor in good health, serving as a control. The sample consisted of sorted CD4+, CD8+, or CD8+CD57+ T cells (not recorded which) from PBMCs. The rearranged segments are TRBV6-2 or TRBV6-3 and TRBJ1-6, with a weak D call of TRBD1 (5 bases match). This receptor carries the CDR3 CASSSGGARSSPLHF. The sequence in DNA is TGTGCCAGCAGTTCGGGGGGTGCCCGTAGTTCACCCCTCCACTTT.